This entry describes one T cell receptor (beta chain). Its antigen remains unidentified. The CDR3 covers 16 residues. Germline-derived CDR1 and CDR2 are SEHNR and FQNEAQ (reference sequence). This sample was taken from a study of monozygotic twins with inflammatory bowel disease. Whole-study results and caveats: Lower TCRbeta diversity (inverse Simpson) was seen in IBD patients than in healthy co-twins.

Each CDR3 protein gets one entry in TCRdb, which reprocessed the 5' RACE reads and gives no DNA. The sample features just over 300,000 distinct CDR3 sequences, with approximately 5.4% in its top ten. The sequenced material came from blood. The clonotype was recovered from a human donor with ulcerative colitis or Crohn's disease, or a healthy co-twin of an affected twin (not recorded which). The chain has TRBV7-9 and TRBJ2-2; TCRdb selects TRBD1, and the lack of DNA leaves this call unchecked. The CDR3 spells CASSLLTTGAAGELFF. Complete variable domain (other parts from reference TRBV7-9 and TRBJ2-2): DTGVSQNPRHKITKRGQNVTFRCDPISEHNRLYWYRQTLGQGPEFLTYFQNEAQLEKSRLLSDRFSAERPKGSFSTLEIQRTEQGDSAMYLCASSLLTTGAAGELFFGEGSRLTVL.